The sequence of this T cell receptor beta chain was determined in a study of OX40 agonist ivuxolimab in advanced cancers. Study-wide context: Six ivuxolimab dose levels, 0.01 to 10 mg/kg, were given intravenously every 2 weeks.

Only a few counts were recorded for this clone. What it binds is unknown. Study findings and constraints: Normalized expansion of T-cell clones was also low for some nonresponders.

TCRdb keeps only in-frame clones here, not all; method: immunoSEQ multiplex PCR. In the table there are roughly 13,000 clones, 77% of which are singletons. Trimming removed 4 bases from V and 1 base from J; junction bases left unmatched: 3. This CDR3 spans 14 amino acids. From germline, CDR1 is LNHDA and CDR2 SQIVND (reference sequence). The sequencing used CD4+ or CD8+ T cells sorted from blood, collected in a trial of the OX40 agonist ivuxolimab. The rearrangement joins TRBV19 to TRBJ1-1, with 7 positions matching TRBD1. The source is an adult with an advanced solid tumor such as melanoma, head and neck, liver or kidney cancer. The CDR3 spells CASSRGQSNTEAFF. CDR3 nucleotide sequence: TGTGCCAGTAGTAGGGGACAGTCGAACACTGAAGCTTTCTTT.